The sequence of this TCR beta chain was determined in a study of neurological immune-mediated disorders. After removal of 0 bases from V and 3 bases from J, the junction contained 4 bases not matched to a gene. CDR3 size: 16 residues. Germline CDR1 is SGHVS and CDR2 is FNYEAQ. MiXCR, applied by TCRdb to the 5' RACE reads, yields one record per CDR3 protein. The sample includes approximately 100,000 distinct CDR3 sequences, roughly 4% of them seen just once. The clonotype was recovered from a young woman with multiple sclerosis. The rearrangement links TRBV7-6 to TRBJ2-2, with TRBD1 matching 7 bases. The sample taken for sequencing was PBMCs. The CDR3 DNA sequence: TGTGCCAGCAGCTTAGCAGGGGGCGCGGACACCGGGGAGCTGTTTTTT. It translates to CASSLAGGADTGELFF. Based on the CDR3 plus reference TRBV7-6 and TRBJ2-2, the full variable domain is GAGVSQSPRYKVTKRGQDVALRCDPISGHVSLYWYRQALGQGPEFLTYFNYEAQQDKSGLPNDRFSAERPEGSISTLTIQRTEQRDSAMYRCASSLAGGADTGELFFGEGSRLTVL.